The sequence of this TCR beta chain was determined in a study of beta chain features in type 1 diabetes (dated by TCRdb to 2016 to 2019). Study-wide context: Mean age, gender distribution, total cell number and subset yield did not differ between patients and healthy donors. In the study, recently diagnosed type 1 diabetes patients and matched healthy donors were compared on the TCRB repertoires of their sorted circulating CD4+ T cell subsets. Naive and central memory subsets were obtained from all 30 or so donors, but regulatory and stem cell-like memory subsets were isolated from only 8 patients and roughly eight healthy donors. A total of some 100,000,000 sorted cells were examined across all samples, and the number of cells per subset was strongly correlated with RNA yield. Study-wide findings and limitations: Naive, central memory and regulatory TCRB repertoires appeared to be more similar among patients than among healthy donors. At VDJ recombination sites, patients with type 1 diabetes made fewer insertions and deleted more nucleotides, a pattern implying thymic rearrangement abnormalities. A moderate but significant shortening of TCRB CDR3 length was observed in type 1 diabetes patients in all four CD4+ subsets. Because cDNA was sequenced instead of genomic DNA, activated cells with high expression could be over-represented, although the groups did not differ in activation or CD3 levels. PCR may preferentially amplify shorter templates, but because patient and control samples were amplified and corrected together, any resulting skew would affect both groups equally. Only small numbers of individuals were included in the HLA sub-analyses, which left unresolved whether HLA type had any influence on TCRB rearrangement.

A single peripheral blood draw of approximately 100 mL on average was collected from each donor into heparinised tubes. Naive, central memory, regulatory and stem cell-like memory CD4+ T cells were sorted on a BD FACSAria II using a panel including CD45RO, CCR7, CD25, CD127, CD95 and CD27. Every sorted population had a purity above 98%. PBMCs were isolated immediately by Lymphoprep density gradient centrifugation and stained directly without culture. So that batch effects would be minimized, each experiment stained and sorted samples in pairs, pairing one healthy donor with one patient. Taken from cysteine to phenylalanine, the CDR3 has 10 residues. Just the 30-base CDR3 DNA is kept, in frame starting at base 1. From V the trimming removes 4 bases and from J it removes 8 bases, while the gene matches leave 1 base of the junction unaccounted for. From a lookup of the germline V gene, CDR1 and CDR2 are SQVTM and ANQGSEA.

The High Capacity cDNA Reverse Transcription Kit was used to reverse transcribe all of the isolated RNA, meaning that expressed TCRB transcripts were what got sequenced. Deep immunoSEQ sequencing was performed on naive, central memory and regulatory T cell samples, with an average of around 3.5 million total reads per sample. After sorted cells were lysed in RLT buffer, RNA was extracted with DNase-treated RNeasy Micro or Mini kits, with the choice depending on cell number. Each cell subset was processed on its own to prevent cross-contamination, while patient and healthy donor samples were processed together. TCRB sequences were amplified from cDNA with the immunoSEQ multiplex PCR, producing 87-bp fragments spanning the CDR3 region. Sequencing of the amplicons was performed on the Illumina HiSeq platform. In the original analysis: PCR bias was corrected computationally using synthetic template baselines, and reads within Hamming distance 2 were collapsed, with unmergeable singletons discarded. By aligning reads against IMGT, V, D and J genes, CDR3 length, and insertions or deletions at six rearrangement sites were assigned. Within each subset, clonotype counts were normalized to the number of sorted cells before true diversity and Gini coefficients were calculated with the tcR R package. Repertoire sharing was quantified using the overlap coefficient calculated on TCRB nucleotide sequences. As a proxy for the pre-selection repertoire, out-of-frame TCRB sequences from naive cells were analyzed. Held by TCRdb, this immuneACCESS table contains in-frame sequences only and omits some clones. Under half of the omission traces to an unresolved V gene where checked; the cause of the rest is unknown. V and J calls and clone size are given by that table; D and trimming were obtained from the DNA. In this sample the table shows around 150,000 clones, 63% of which occur a single time. The ten largest clones capture roughly 0.089% of the sample.

This clone has more than one count but fewer than ten. Its antigen is unknown. No clone much larger than this one lies a single base away; base qualities are absent. Sequenced: naive CD4+ T cells from blood. The label giving this sample's cell subset or site can be read as: true naive CD4+ T cells. The chain was built from TRBV29-1 and TRBJ1-1; the junction holds 7 bases that match TRBD1. The source of this sequence is a young man with type 1 diabetes. The nucleotide sequence is given as TGCAGCGTTGTGGGACAGGAAGCTTTCTTT. This gives the protein CSVVGQEAFF.